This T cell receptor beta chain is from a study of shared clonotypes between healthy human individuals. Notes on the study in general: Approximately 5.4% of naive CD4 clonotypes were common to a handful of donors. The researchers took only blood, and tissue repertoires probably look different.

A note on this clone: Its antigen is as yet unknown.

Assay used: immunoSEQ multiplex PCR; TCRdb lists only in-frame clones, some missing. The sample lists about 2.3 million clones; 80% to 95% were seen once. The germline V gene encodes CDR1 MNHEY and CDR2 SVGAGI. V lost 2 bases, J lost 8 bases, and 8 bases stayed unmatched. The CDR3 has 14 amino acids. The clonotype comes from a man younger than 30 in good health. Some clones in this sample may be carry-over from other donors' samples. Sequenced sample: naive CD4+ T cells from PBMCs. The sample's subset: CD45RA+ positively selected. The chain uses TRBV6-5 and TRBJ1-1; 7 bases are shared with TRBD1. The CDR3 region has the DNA TGTGCCAGCAGTTACAGGACAGGAACCTTAGAAGCTTTCTTT. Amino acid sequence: CASSYRTGTLEAFF.